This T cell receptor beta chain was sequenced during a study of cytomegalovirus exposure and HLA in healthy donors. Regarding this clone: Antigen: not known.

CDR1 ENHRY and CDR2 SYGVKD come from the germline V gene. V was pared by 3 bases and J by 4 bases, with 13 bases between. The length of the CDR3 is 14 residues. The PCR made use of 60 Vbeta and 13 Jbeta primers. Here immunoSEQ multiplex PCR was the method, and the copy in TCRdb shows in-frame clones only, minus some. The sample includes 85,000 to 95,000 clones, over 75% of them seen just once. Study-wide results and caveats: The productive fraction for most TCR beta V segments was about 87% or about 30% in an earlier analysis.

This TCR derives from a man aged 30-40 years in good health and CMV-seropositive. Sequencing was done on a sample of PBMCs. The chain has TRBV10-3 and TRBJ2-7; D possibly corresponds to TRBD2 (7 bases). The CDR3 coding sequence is TGTGCCATCAGTGATAAGGGGGGGGTGTACGAGCAGTACTTC. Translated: CAISDKGGVYEQYF.